This TCR beta chain was observed in a study of cytomegalovirus exposure and HLA in healthy donors. Study-wide findings and caveats: Cytomegalovirus association was listed for 150 to 200 TCR beta chains. Published work reported that the classifier diagnosed cytomegalovirus status with high specificity and sensitivity. In an earlier analysis, about 87% or about 30%: the productive usage of most TCR beta V segments.

Germline V CDR1 and CDR2: SGHAT, FQNNGV. The CDR3 spans 16 residues. V lost 5 bases and J lost 7, with 22 bases in between. Regarding this clone: What it binds is unknown.

Primers: 60 Vbeta forward and 13 Jbeta reverse. Per the original methods: In a later analysis, of tens of millions of unique beta chains, about 12 million appeared in at least two donors. TCRdb keeps only in-frame clones here, not all; method: immunoSEQ multiplex PCR. That table furnishes V, J and clone size, whereas the DNA furnished D and trimming. This sample's table has approximately 190,000 clones. V usage is TRBV11-2 and J usage is TRBJ2-3, with unresolved D. The sequencing sample was made of PBMCs. The receptor was derived from a boy aged 5-17 years in good health and CMV-seronegative. This CDR3 reads CASSSLRHTDVYTQYF. The CDR3 DNA is TGTGCCAGCAGCAGCTTGAGACATACCGACGTTTATACGCAGTATTTT.